Each of the 12 T cell receptor beta chains below was sequenced from the same sample in a study of OX40 agonist ivuxolimab in advanced cancers. Measured with immunoSEQ multiplex PCR; TCRdb has only the in-frame clones, and not every one. The data show some 60,000 clones, with nearly 90% seen just once and 0.35% held by the top ten. The input for sequencing was CD4+ or CD8+ T cells sorted from blood, taken in a trial of the OX40 agonist ivuxolimab. These receptors originate from an adult with an advanced solid tumor such as melanoma, head and neck, liver or kidney cancer.

The chain links TRBV6-5 to TRBJ2-2; TRBD2 is a possible D gene (5 bases). The V end lost 9 bases, the J end lost 5 bases, and 13 bases lay between the germline ends. The CDR3 has 13 amino acids. CDR1 is MNHEY and CDR2 is SVGAGI in the germline V gene. This CDR3 reads CASQDWETGELFF. For the CDR3, the DNA is TGTGCCAGTCAAGATTGGGAGACCGGGGAGCTGTTTTTT.

V is TRBV7-9 and J is TRBJ1-3; D unclear. V was cut by 1 base and J by 2 bases, with 6 bases left in between. CDR1 and CDR2 from the germline V gene are SEHNR and FQNEAQ (reference sequence). The CDR3 spans 14 residues. CDR3 residues: CASSLVRPGNTIYF. CDR3 DNA sequence: TGTGCCAGCAGCTTAGTCCGTCCTGGAAACACCATATATTTT.

V usage is TRBV4-3 and J usage is TRBJ2-3; 7 nucleotides line up with TRBD1. The CDR3 length is 16 residues. V lost 3 bases and J lost 0; bases outside the gene matches: 6. Germline V CDR1 and CDR2: LGHNA, YSLEER. The CDR3 nucleotides read TGCGCCAGCAGCCAGGCGGACAGGATAAGCACAGATACGCAGTATTTT. It translates to CASSQADRISTDTQYF.

This chain joins TRBV7-3 and TRBJ1-2, with 9 bases aligning to TRBD1. The germline V gene encodes CDR1 SGHTA and CDR2 FQGTGA. This CDR3 spans 14 amino acids. J lost 4 bases, V lost 5 bases, and 5 bases had no gene match. This CDR3 is CASSPGQGPYGYTF. For the CDR3, the DNA is TGTGCCAGCAGCCCAGGACAGGGGCCCTATGGCTACACCTTC.

The V call is TRBV5-6, the J call TRBJ2-1; TRBD2 matches at 7 bases. The V gene end was trimmed by 6 bases and the J gene end by 4 bases; junction bases not matched to a gene: 7. Germline-derived CDR1 and CDR2 are SGHDT and YYEEEE. This CDR3 has 14 residues. In DNA, the CDR3 is TGTGCCAGCACCAGGAGGGGACTATACAATGAGCAGTTCTTC. Encoded protein: CASTRRGLYNEQFF.

The CDR3: CASSPSGPSSSGNTIYF. The CDR3 coding sequence is TGTGCCAGCTCACCATCGGGGCCCTCGAGCTCTGGAAACACCATATATTTT. The V and J genes are TRBV18 and TRBJ1-3; perhaps TRBD1 as D (5 bases). V was clipped by 2 bases and J by 0 bases, with 14 bases between them. This CDR3 region has 17 residues. Germline V lookup: CDR1 KGHSH, CDR2 LQKENI.

This clone was observed once. This sequence joins TRBV12-5 and TRBJ2-1, with 7 bases aligning to TRBD1. J lost 4 bases, V lost 7 bases, and 7 bases had no gene match. The CDR3 runs 14 residues. CDR1 and CDR2 (germline): LGHNT, FRNRAP. The DNA for the CDR3 is TGTGCTAGTGCCCGGACAGGAGCTTACAATGAGCAGTTCTTC. Translating it yields CASARTGAYNEQFF.

This sequence joins TRBV4-2 and TRBJ2-5; 11 nucleotides align to TRBD2. This CDR3 region has 16 residues. Germline V gene lookup returns CDR1 LGHNA and CDR2 YNFKEQ. Unmatched junction bases numbered 9, after V lost 4 bases and J lost 5 bases. DNA for the CDR3: TGTGCCAGCAGCCCCAATAGCGGGGGGGAAGGGGAGACCCAGTACTTC. Protein sequence: CASSPNSGGEGETQYF.

The chain joins TRBV11-3 to TRBJ2-2; 14 bases line up with TRBD2. V lost 1 base to trimming and J lost 1 base; unmatched junction nucleotides: 8. Germline CDR1 and CDR2: SGHNT and YENEEA. This CDR3 spans 20 amino acids. The DNA of the CDR3 is TGTGCCAGCAGCTTAGCAAGGGGACTAGCGGGGGAACAGAACACCGGGGAGCTGTTTTTT. It is translated as CASSLARGLAGEQNTGELFF.

The sample holds one count of this clone. This chain links TRBV7-8 with TRBJ2-3, with 12 nucleotides matching TRBD2. The CDR3 is 16 residues long. Germline CDR1 and CDR2: SGHVS and FQNEAQ. V shed 5 bases and J 2 bases; nucleotides not matched to a gene: 5. CDR3 nucleotides: TGTGCCAGCAGCGTGACTAGCGGGGGTCCCACAGATACGCAGTATTTT. It codes for CASSVTSGGPTDTQYF.

The V gene is TRBV11-2, the J gene TRBJ2-7; 8 nucleotides match TRBD2. Per the germline V gene, CDR1 is SGHAT and CDR2 is FQNNGV. The CDR3 totals 15 residues. V trimming: 1 base; J trimming: 5 bases; junction bases outside the gene matches: 7. CDR3 in amino acids: CASSLAGAGGDEQYF. As DNA, the CDR3 is TGTGCCAGCAGCTTAGCGGGGGCCGGGGGGGACGAGCAGTACTTC.

The chain is built from TRBV5-1 and TRBJ1-6; 7 bases match TRBD1. Unmatched junction bases numbered 9, after V lost 5 bases and J lost 10 bases. From germline, CDR1 is SGHRS and CDR2 YFSETQ. The CDR3 contains 14 residues. The CDR3 region has the DNA TGCGCCAGCAGACCGGACAGGAGCGGATCACCCCTCCACTTT. This translates into CASRPDRSGSPLHF. Drawing the rest from reference TRBV5-1 and TRBJ1-6, the complete variable domain is KAGVTQTPRYLIKTRGQQVTLSCSPISGHRSVSWYQQTPGQGLQFLFEYFSETQRNKGNFPGRFSGRQFSNSRSEMNVSTLELGDSALYLCASRPDRSGSPLHFGNGTRLTVT.